This TCR beta chain appears in the sequencing data of a study of blood T cell repertoires in COVID-19. Study-wide context: There were acute and convalescent COVID-19 samples, and they came from the United States, Italy and Spain. The analysed material was cDNA or gDNA that came from T cells, B-cell-depleted T cells, or PBMCs.

In the original analysis: Nucleated cell number was recorded as an estimate derived from reference gene primer amplification. Profiled with immunoSEQ multiplex PCR; TCRdb holds only in-frame clones, not every one. That table gives V, J and clone size, and the DNA gave D and trimming. Here the sample spans around 220,000 clones, roughly 80% being singletons. This clone was seen once. Enrollment of patients from Seattle took place during active infection, with longitudinal follow-up. The sequenced sample was peripheral blood. The sequence was collected from a woman at least 80 years old with COVID-19, enrolled during active disease.

The CDR3 loop is CAIGTARTADTQYF. CDR3 DNA sequence: TGTGCCATCGGGACTGCCCGTACGGCAGATACGCAGTATTTT. This sequence joins TRBV6-5 and TRBJ2-3; possibly TRBD2 for D (6 bases). CDR3 length: 14 amino acids. Trimming left V 10 bases short and J 4 bases short, with 18 bases between. Germline values: CDR1 MNHEY, CDR2 SVGAGI.